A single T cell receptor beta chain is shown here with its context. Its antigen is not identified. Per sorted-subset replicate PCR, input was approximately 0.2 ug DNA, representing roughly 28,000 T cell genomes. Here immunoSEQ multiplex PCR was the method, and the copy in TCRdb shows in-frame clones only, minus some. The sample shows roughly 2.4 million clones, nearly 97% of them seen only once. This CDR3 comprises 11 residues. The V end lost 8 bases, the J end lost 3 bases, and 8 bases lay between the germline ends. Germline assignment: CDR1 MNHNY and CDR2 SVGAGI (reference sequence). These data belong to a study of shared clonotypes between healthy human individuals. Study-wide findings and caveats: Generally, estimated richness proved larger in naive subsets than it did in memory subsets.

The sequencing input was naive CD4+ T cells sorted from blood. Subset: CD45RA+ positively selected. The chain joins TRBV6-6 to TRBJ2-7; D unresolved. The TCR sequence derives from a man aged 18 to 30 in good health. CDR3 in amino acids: CASGQLYEQYF. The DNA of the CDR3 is TGTGCCAGCGGTCAGCTCTACGAGCAGTACTTC.